Shown below are 12 T cell receptor beta chains from a single sample sequenced in a study of cytomegalovirus exposure and HLA in healthy donors. PCR primers comprised 60 Vbeta and 13 Jbeta primers. TCRdb's copy holds only in-frame clones and misses some; the assay was immunoSEQ multiplex PCR. The table includes some 170,000 clones, about 72% detected once. Material: PBMCs. The origin of the receptors is a human donor in good health.

This chain links TRBV27 with TRBJ1-2; no clear D. This CDR3 has 15 amino acids. CDR1 and CDR2 from the germline V gene are MNHEY and SMNVEV (reference sequence). Trimming cost V 5 bases and J 8 bases, with 21 bases left between them. The CDR3 region has the DNA TGTGCCAGCAGTCCTTCAGCTGGCGGATTCGAGGGCTACACCTTC. Protein sequence: CASSPSAGGFEGYTF.

This rearrangement joins TRBV4-3 to TRBJ1-5; D is unresolved. There are 15 residues in the CDR3. The V and J ends lost 3 bases and 3 bases respectively, with 12 bases between them. The germline gives CDR1 LGHNA, CDR2 YSLEER. CDR3: CASSQDYWVNQPQHF. In DNA, the CDR3 is TGCGCCAGCAGCCAGGACTATTGGGTCAATCAGCCCCAGCATTTT.

This rearrangement joins TRBV15 to TRBJ2-7, with TRBD2 as a possible D gene (5 bases). This CDR3 is 13 amino acids long. Looked up from germline, CDR1 is LNHNV and CDR2 is YYDKDF (reference sequence). V was trimmed by 6 bases and J by 5 bases, leaving 14 bases between them. CDR3 in amino acids: CATRREGDHEQYF. The CDR3 DNA reads as TGTGCCACCAGACGGGAAGGAGACCACGAGCAGTACTTC.

J is TRBJ2-2 and V is TRBV2; 11 nucleotides align to TRBD1. The CDR3 sequence is 16 residues long. With V trimmed by 8 bases and J by 4 bases, 9 bases remained unmatched. Germline CDR1 is SNHLY and CDR2 is FYNNEI. The CDR3 nucleotides are TGTGCCAGCGGCGAGGACAGGGGGCTTGTCACCGGGGAGCTGTTTTTT. Protein sequence: CASGEDRGLVTGELFF.

The rearrangement joins TRBV6-1 to TRBJ2-2; 8 nucleotides line up with TRBD1. This CDR3 has 21 residues. V trimming: 6 bases; J trimming: 0 bases; junction bases outside the gene matches: 21. The germline V gene encodes CDR1 MNHNS and CDR2 SASEGT. CDR3 DNA sequence: TGTGCCAGCAGGGAACGACAGGGGCCGAGAGCGAGATCCCCGAACACCGGGGAGCTGTTTTTT. It encodes CASRERQGPRARSPNTGELFF.

This clone was seen a single time. This chain links TRBV11-2 with TRBJ2-5; TRBD1 is a possible D gene (5 bases). The V end lost 5 bases, the J end lost 3 bases, and 16 bases lay between the germline ends. Looked up from germline, CDR1 is SGHAT and CDR2 is FQNNGV. CDR3 size: 15 residues. The CDR3 reads CASSPGWLPEETQYF. The CDR3 coding sequence is TGTGCCAGCAGCCCAGGGTGGTTGCCGGAAGAGACCCAGTACTTC.

This clone came up a few times. This sequence joins TRBV19 and TRBJ2-6; unclear D gene. CDR1 and CDR2 from the germline V gene are LNHDA and SQIVND (reference sequence). The CDR3 extends over 12 amino acids. The V end lost 10 bases, the J end lost 4 bases, and 8 bases lay between the germline ends. The CDR3 coding sequence is TGTGCCACCCGAGCGGGGGCCAACGTCCTGACTTTC. Translating it yields CATRAGANVLTF. The complete variable domain, with remaining parts taken from reference TRBV19 and TRBJ2-6, reads DGGITQSPKYLFRKEGQNVTLSCEQNLNHDAMYWYRQDPGQGLRLIYYSQIVNDFQKGDIAEGYSVSREKKESFPLTVTSAQKNPTAFYLCATRAGANVLTFGAGSRLTVL.

The V gene is TRBV6-6, the J gene TRBJ2-5; maybe TRBD1 (5 bases). Trimming pared 0 bases from V and 7 bases from J, leaving 12 bases between. From germline, CDR1 is MNHNY and CDR2 SVGAGI (reference sequence). This CDR3 region has 14 residues. The CDR3 DNA sequence: TGTGCCAGCAGTTACTCGGAAGGGGAAGGGACCCAGTACTTC. It yields the protein CASSYSEGEGTQYF.

This clone was detected only a few times. Other DNA sequences from this sample encode an identical CDR3 as well. The J gene is TRBJ1-1, the V gene TRBV19; D gene unclear. Germline-derived CDR1 and CDR2 are LNHDA and SQIVND (reference sequence). Trimming took off 5 bases at V and 0 bases at J, with 7 bases between the two ends. This CDR3 contains 13 residues. DNA of the CDR3: TGTGCCAGTAGTCAGGCGTTGAACACTGAAGCTTTCTTT. It is translated as CASSQALNTEAFF.

In this sample, this clone turned up a few times. This chain connects TRBV5-4 to TRBJ2-3; D is possibly TRBD2 (6 bases). The CDR3 runs to 16 residues. Germline V gene sequence: CDR1 SGHNT, CDR2 YYREEE (reference sequence). V was cut by 3 bases and J by 0 bases, with 14 bases left in between. CDR3 nucleotides: TGTGCCAGCAGCTCGGACCCCGGGACTAGCACAGATACGCAGTATTTT. Its protein is CASSSDPGTSTDTQYF.

CDR3 in DNA: TGTGCCAGCAGGGTGGCTAGCGGGGAGTACGAGCAGTACTTC. Its translation is CASRVASGEYEQYF. The chain carries TRBV6-1 and TRBJ2-7; TRBD2 agrees at 9 bases. V gave up 6 bases and J gave up 4 bases; unmatched junction bases: 7. Germline V gives CDR1 MNHNS, CDR2 SASEGT. The CDR3 contains 14 residues.

The rearrangement uses TRBV2 and TRBJ2-6; the match to TRBD1 covers 10 bases. Trimming cost V 6 bases and J 3 bases; bases outside gene matches: 5. Looked up from germline, CDR1 is SNHLY and CDR2 is FYNNEI. This CDR3 spans 16 amino acids. CDR3 region: CASSLTGGGGANVLTF. As DNA, the CDR3 is TGTGCCAGCAGCCTGACAGGGGGCGGTGGGGCCAACGTCCTGACTTTC.